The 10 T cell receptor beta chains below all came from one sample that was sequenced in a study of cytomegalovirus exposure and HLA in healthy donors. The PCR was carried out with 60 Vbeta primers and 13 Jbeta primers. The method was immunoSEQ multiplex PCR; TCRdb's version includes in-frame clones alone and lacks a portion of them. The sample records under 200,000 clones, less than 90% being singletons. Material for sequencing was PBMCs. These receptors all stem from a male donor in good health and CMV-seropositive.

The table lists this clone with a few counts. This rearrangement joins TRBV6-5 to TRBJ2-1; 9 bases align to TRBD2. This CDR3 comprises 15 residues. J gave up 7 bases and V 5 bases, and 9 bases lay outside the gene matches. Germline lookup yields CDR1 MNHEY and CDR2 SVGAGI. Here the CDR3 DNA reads TGTGCCAGCAGTAAGGCGGGAGGGCCGGGGAATGAGCAGTTCTTC. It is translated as CASSKAGGPGNEQFF.

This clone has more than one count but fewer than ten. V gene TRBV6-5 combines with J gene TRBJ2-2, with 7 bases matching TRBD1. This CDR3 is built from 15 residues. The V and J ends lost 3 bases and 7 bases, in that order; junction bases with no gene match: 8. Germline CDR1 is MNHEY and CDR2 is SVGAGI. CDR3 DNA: TGTGCCAGCAGTTATTCCGGGACAGCGATCGGGGAGCTGTTTTTT. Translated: CASSYSGTAIGELFF.

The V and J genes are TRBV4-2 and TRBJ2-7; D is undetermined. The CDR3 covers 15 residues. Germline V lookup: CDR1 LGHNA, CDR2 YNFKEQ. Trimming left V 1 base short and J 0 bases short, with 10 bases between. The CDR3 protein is CASSQAPTGSYEQYF. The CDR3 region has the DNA TGTGCCAGCAGCCAAGCGCCGACTGGCTCCTACGAGCAGTACTTC.

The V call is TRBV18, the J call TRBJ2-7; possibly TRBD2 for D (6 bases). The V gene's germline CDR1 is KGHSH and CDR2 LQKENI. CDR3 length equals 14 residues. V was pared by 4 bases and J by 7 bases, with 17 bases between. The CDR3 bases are TGTGCCAGCTCACAGCAGGTCCCGAGCGGGGAGCAGTACTTC. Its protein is CASSQQVPSGEQYF. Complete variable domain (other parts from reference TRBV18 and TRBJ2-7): NAGVMQNPRHLVRRRGQEARLRCSPMKGHSHVYWYRQLPEEGLKFMVYLQKENIIDESGMPKERFSAEFPKEGPSILRIQQVVRGDSAAYFCASSQQVPSGEQYFGPGTRLTVT.

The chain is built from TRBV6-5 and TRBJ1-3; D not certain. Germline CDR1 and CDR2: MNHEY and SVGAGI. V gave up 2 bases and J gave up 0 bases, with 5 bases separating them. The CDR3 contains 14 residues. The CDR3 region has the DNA TGTGCCAGCAGTTACAGGAGCTCTGGAAACACCATATATTTT. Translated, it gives CASSYRSSGNTIYF.

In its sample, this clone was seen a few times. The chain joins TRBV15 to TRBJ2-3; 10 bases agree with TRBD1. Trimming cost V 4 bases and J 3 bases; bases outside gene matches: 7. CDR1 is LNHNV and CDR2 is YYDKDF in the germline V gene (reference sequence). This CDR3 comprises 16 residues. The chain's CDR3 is CATSTRQGAMTDTQYF. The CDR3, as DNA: TGTGCCACCAGCACAAGACAGGGGGCGATGACAGATACGCAGTATTTT.

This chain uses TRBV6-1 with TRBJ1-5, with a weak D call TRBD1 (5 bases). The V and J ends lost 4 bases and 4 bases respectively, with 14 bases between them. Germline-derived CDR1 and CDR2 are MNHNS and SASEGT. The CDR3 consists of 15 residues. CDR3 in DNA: TGTGCCAGCAGTGCCAGGGCCAGAAATAATCAGCCCCAGCATTTT. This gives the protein CASSARARNNQPQHF.

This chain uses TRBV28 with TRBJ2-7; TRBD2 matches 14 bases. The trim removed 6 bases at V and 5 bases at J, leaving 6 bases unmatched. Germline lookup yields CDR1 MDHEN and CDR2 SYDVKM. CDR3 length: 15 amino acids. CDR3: CASRRTSGRINEQYF. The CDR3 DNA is TGTGCCAGCAGGCGGACTAGCGGGAGGATTAACGAGCAGTACTTC.

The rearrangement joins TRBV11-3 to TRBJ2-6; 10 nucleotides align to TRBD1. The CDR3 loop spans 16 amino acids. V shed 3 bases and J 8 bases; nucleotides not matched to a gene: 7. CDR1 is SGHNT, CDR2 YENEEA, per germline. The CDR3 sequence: CASSLVGGQGSNVLTF. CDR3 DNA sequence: TGTGCCAGCAGCTTGGTTGGGGGACAGGGGTCCAACGTCCTGACTTTC.

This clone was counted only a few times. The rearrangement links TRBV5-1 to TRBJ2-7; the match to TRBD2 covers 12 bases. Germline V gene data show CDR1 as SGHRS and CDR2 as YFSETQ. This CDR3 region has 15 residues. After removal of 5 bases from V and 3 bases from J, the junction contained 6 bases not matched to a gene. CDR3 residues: CASSRLAGDFYEQYF. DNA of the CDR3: TGCGCCAGCAGTCGACTAGCGGGAGATTTCTACGAGCAGTACTTC.